This TCR beta chain was observed in a study of T cells after yellow fever vaccination. Trimming pared 2 bases from V and 4 bases from J, leaving 10 bases between. This CDR3 is built from 14 residues. Per germline, CDR1 MNHEY and CDR2 SVGAGI. Regarding this clonotype: Its specificity is unknown.

General study points: Peaking on day 5 versus 15, the secondary response was faster but weaker.

TCRdb used MiXCR to reprocess the 5' RACE reads, holding one entry per CDR3 protein. Here the sample spans about 330,000 distinct CDR3 sequences, approximately 8% being singletons. This specimen consisted of PBMCs, obtained 35 to 50 days after the first yellow fever vaccination. The V gene is TRBV6-5, the J gene TRBJ2-3; the D is unclear. This clonotype was sampled from a young man who received the YFV17D yellow fever vaccine. For the CDR3, the DNA is TGTGCCAGCAGTTACGTCACCCCTCCAGATACGCAGTATTTT. It yields the protein CASSYVTPPDTQYF.